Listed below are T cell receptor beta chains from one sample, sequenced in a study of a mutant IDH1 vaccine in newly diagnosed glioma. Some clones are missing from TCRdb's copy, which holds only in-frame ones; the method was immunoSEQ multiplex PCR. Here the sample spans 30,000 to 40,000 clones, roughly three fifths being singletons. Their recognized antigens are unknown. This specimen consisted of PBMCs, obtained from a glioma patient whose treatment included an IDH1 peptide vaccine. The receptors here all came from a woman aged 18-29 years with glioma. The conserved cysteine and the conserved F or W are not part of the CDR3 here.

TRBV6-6,ASSGTGRVEAF
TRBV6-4,ASMVRTVNYEQY
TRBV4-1,ASGQGGGTEAF
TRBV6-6,ASSYGTEAF
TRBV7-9,ASSPDNTDTQY
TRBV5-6,ASSSQGTGNQPQH
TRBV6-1,ASAGLAEGAETQY
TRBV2,ASTKGLNYGYT
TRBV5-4,ASSLGAGTSGANVLT
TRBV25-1,ASSWDGGRAHNEVV
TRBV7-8,ASSARAIGSYEQY
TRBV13,ASSYRGGQQF
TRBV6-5,ASSYSGQGKDTIY
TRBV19,ASSMNLGTYGYT
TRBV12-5,ASGFGQRVDGSPEAF
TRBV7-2,ASSPTPPPDGYT
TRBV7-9,ASRKNLDRADTEAF
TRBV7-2,ASRGNEKLF
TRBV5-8,ASSLVRVRVYNEQF
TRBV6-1,ASRQGMGNTGELF
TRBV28,ASSLREQGPGKY
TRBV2,ASLRVGVQF
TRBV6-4,ASSDRWDTTYEQY
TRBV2,ASRERIAGGKTGELF
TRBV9,ASSVSGAEAF
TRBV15,ATSRDFTGRQY
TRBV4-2,ASSPRLAGNEQY
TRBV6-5,ASSGGSKA
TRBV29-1,SVDPRDRGEQY
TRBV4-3,ASSQGAGGAFLEQY
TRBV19,ASSRDRRGASGGAATGELF
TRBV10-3,AASTGTTNEKLF
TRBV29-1,SVDGSIGQGDYNEQF
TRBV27,ASRGTGRPYEQY
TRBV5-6,ASSANLQGGGNQPQH
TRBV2,ASRKTSSFSGRSDTQY
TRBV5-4,ASSSDGPY
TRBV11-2,ASSGEREAYNEQF
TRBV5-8,ASSGNRGLTEAF
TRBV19,ASSMGLSGANVLT